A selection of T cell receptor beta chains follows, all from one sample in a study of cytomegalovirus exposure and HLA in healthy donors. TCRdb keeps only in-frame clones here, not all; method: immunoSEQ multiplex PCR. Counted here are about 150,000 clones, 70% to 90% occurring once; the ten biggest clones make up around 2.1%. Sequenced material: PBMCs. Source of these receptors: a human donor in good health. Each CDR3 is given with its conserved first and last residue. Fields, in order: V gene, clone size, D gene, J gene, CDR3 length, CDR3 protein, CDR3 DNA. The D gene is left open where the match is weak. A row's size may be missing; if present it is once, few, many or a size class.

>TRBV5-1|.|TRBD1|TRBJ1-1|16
CASSPWTGGRYTEAFF
TGCGCCAGCAGCCCCTGGACAGGGGGCAGGTACACTGAAGCTTTCTTT
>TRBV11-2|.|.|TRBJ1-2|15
CASSPEETPNYGYTF
TGTGCCAGCAGCCCGGAAGAGACTCCTAACTATGGCTACACCTTC
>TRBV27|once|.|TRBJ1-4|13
CASSPRRVGKLFF
TGTGCCAGCAGTCCCCGACGGGTTGGAAAACTGTTTTTT
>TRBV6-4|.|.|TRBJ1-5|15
CASRPQGNSNQPQHF
TGTGCCAGCAGGCCTCAGGGAAATAGCAATCAGCCCCAGCATTTT
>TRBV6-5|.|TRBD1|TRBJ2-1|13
CASSTGERGEQFF
TGTGCCAGCAGTACAGGGGAACGGGGTGAGCAGTTCTTC
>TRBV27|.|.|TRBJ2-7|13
CASSLSRTTGQYF
TGTGCCAGCAGTTTATCAAGGACAACCGGGCAGTACTTC
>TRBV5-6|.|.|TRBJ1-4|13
CASSLRGNEKLFF
TGTGCCAGCAGCCTGCGGGGTAATGAAAAACTGTTTTTT
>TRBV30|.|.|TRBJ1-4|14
CAWSVDRRNEKLFF
TGTGCCTGGAGTGTCGACAGAAGAAATGAAAAACTGTTTTTT
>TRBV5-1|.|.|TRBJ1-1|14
CASSLGLLNTEAFF
TGCGCCAGCAGCTTGGGACTGTTGAACACTGAAGCTTTCTTT
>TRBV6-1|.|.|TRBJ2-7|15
CASSTGSGAHYEQYF
TGTGCCAGTAGTACTGGATCAGGGGCCCACTACGAGCAGTACTTC
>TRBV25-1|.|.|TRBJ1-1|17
CASSELRQGAANTEAFF
TGTGCCAGCAGTGAATTAAGGCAGGGTGCAGCGAACACTGAAGCTTTCTTT
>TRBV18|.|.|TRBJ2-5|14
CASSRHTGKETQYF
TGTGCCAGCTCACGACACACCGGGAAGGAGACCCAGTACTTC
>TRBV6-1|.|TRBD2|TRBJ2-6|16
CASSEGGGSGANVLTF
TGTGCCAGCAGTGAAGGGGGGGGTTCTGGGGCCAACGTCCTGACTTTC
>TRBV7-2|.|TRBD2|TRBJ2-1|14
CASSPRTSGNEQFF
TGTGCCAGCAGCCCTCGAACTAGCGGGAATGAGCAGTTCTTC
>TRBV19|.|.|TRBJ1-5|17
CASTEGQRGYSNQPQHF
TGTGCCAGTACCGAAGGACAAAGGGGATATAGCAATCAGCCCCAGCATTTT
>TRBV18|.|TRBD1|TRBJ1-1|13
CASSPPGQLEAFF
TGTGCCAGCTCACCACCGGGACAGCTGGAAGCTTTCTTT
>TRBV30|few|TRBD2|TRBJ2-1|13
CAWSWTSGTEQFF
TGTGCCTGGAGTTGGACTAGCGGAACTGAGCAGTTCTTC
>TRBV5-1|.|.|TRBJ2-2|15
CASVAGTPNTGELFF
TGCGCCAGCGTGGCCGGGACACCGAACACCGGGGAGCTGTTTTTT
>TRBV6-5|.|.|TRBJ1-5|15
CASSYSEISNQPQHF
TGTGCCAGCAGTTACTCTGAGATTAGCAATCAGCCCCAGCATTTT
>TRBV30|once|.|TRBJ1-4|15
CAWSVGGGDNEKLFF
TGTGCCTGGAGTGTCGGCGGGGGAGATAATGAAAAACTGTTTTTT
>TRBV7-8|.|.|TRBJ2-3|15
CASRPNRINTDTQYF
TGTGCCAGCAGACCAAACAGGATTAACACAGATACGCAGTATTTT
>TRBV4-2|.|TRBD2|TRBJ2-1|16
CASSQDVSGRAGEQFF
TGTGCCAGCAGCCAAGATGTTAGCGGGAGGGCCGGTGAGCAGTTCTTC
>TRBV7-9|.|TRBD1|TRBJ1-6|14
CASSPATGDSPLHF
TGTGCCAGCAGCCCCGCGACAGGGGATTCACCCCTCCACTTT
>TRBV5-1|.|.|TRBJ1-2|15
CASSSGTGRYYGYTF
TGCGCCAGCAGCAGCGGGACCGGAAGATACTATGGCTACACCTTC
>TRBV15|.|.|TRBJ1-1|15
CATSRVPGRNTEAFF
TGTGCCACCAGCAGAGTGCCGGGGAGGAACACTGAAGCTTTCTTT
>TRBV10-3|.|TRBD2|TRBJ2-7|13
CAISQAGDGEQYF
TGTGCCATCAGCCAAGCGGGAGACGGCGAGCAGTACTTC
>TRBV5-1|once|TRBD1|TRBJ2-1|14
CASSLGTGYNEQFF
TGCGCCAGCAGCTTGGGGACAGGTTACAATGAGCAGTTCTTC
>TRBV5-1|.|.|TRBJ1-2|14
CASSLSLSNYGYTF
TGCGCCAGCAGCTTGTCCCTTTCTAACTATGGCTACACCTTC
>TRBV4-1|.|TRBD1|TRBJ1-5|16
CASSQVEQGIKQPQHF
TGCGCCAGCAGCCAAGTTGAACAGGGGATTAAACAGCCCCAGCATTTT
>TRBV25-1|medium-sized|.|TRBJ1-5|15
CASSEGRDGNQPQHF
TGTGCCAGCAGTGAAGGCAGGGATGGCAATCAGCCCCAGCATTTT
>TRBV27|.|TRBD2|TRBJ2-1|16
CASSLEGGSSYNEQFF
TGTGCCAGCAGTTTAGAGGGCGGGAGCTCCTACAATGAGCAGTTCTTC
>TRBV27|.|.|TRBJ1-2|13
CASSPNGFWGYTF
TGTGCCAGCAGTCCCAACGGGTTTTGGGGCTACACCTTC
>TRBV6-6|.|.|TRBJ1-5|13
CASSYYRDQPQHF
TGTGCCAGCAGTTACTATCGGGATCAGCCCCAGCATTTT
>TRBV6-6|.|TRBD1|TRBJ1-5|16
CASSPTGVHSNQPQHF
TGTGCCAGCAGCCCGACAGGGGTACATAGCAATCAGCCCCAGCATTTT
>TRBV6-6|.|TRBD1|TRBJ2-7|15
CASSYPGQGPSEQYF
TGTGCCAGCAGTTACCCGGGACAGGGACCCTCCGAGCAGTACTTC
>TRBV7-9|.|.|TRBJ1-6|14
CASSLAGANSPLHF
TGTGCCAGCAGCTTAGCAGGGGCTAATTCACCCCTCCACTTT
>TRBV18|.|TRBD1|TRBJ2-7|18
CASSRYAPNRDRVYEQYF
TGTGCCAGCTCTCGCTACGCTCCAAACCGGGACAGGGTTTACGAGCAGTACTTC
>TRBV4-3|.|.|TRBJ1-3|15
CASSQVTVLGNTIYF
TGCGCCAGCAGCCAAGTCACGGTTTTGGGAAACACCATATATTTT
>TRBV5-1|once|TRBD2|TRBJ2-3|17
CASSLRPTSGRADTQYF
TGCGCCAGCAGCTTACGGCCGACTAGCGGGAGGGCAGATACGCAGTATTTT
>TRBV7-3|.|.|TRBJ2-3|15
CASSQEGGSTDTQYF
TGTGCCAGCAGCCAGGAGGGGGGGAGCACAGATACGCAGTATTTT
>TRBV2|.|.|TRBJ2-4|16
CASRTRQGVAKNIQYF
TGTGCCAGCAGGACGCGGCAGGGTGTAGCCAAAAACATTCAGTACTTC
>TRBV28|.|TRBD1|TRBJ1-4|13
CASRDRLEEKLFF
TGTGCCAGCAGGGACAGGCTGGAAGAAAAACTGTTTTTT
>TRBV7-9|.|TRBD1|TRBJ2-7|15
CASSLRQGASYEQYF
TGTGCCAGCAGCTTACGACAGGGGGCTTCCTACGAGCAGTACTTC
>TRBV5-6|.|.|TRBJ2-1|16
CASSLVYFSSYNEQFF
TGTGCCAGCAGCTTGGTATACTTTAGCTCCTACAATGAGCAGTTCTTC
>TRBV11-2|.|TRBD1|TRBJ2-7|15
CASSLGQGVSYEQYF
TGTGCCAGCAGCTTAGGACAGGGGGTTTCCTACGAGCAGTACTTC
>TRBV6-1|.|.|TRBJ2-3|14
CASIRLSGLDTQYF
TGTGCCAGCATACGACTGTCGGGGTTAGATACGCAGTATTTT
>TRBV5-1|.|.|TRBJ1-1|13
CASSFNWRTEAFF
TGCGCCAGCAGCTTTAACTGGAGAACTGAAGCTTTCTTT
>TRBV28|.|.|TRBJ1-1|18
CASSSNTGWVDLNTEAFF
TGTGCCAGCAGTTCGAACACAGGGTGGGTTGATTTGAACACTGAAGCTTTCTTT
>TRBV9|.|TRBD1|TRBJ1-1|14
CASSLSTGRTEAFF
TGTGCCAGCAGCCTGTCGACAGGGAGGACTGAAGCTTTCTTT
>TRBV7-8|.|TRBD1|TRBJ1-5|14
CASSLTGEGQPQHF
TGTGCCAGCAGCCTTACAGGGGAAGGTCAGCCCCAGCATTTT
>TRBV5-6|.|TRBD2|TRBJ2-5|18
CASSLMGLAYRGQETQYF
TGTGCCAGCAGCTTAATGGGACTAGCGTATAGGGGTCAAGAGACCCAGTACTTC
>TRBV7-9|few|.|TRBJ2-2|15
CASSLAGTLTGELFF
TGTGCCAGCAGCTTAGCCGGGACACTCACCGGGGAGCTGTTTTTT
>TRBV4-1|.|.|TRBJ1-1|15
CASSQVFGERTEAFF
TGCGCCAGCAGCCAAGTGTTCGGAGAACGCACTGAAGCTTTCTTT
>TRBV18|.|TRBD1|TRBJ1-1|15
CASSQARDRVTEAFF
TGTGCCAGCTCTCAAGCCCGGGACAGGGTCACTGAAGCTTTCTTT
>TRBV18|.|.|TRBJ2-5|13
CASSPRGTETQYF
TGTGCCAGCTCACCAAGGGGGACAGAGACCCAGTACTTC
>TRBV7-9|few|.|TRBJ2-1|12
CASSRLGNEQFF
TGTGCCAGCAGCCGACTAGGGAATGAGCAGTTCTTC
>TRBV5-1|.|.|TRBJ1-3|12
CASSLPGNTIYF
TGCGCCAGCAGCTTGCCCGGGAACACCATATATTTT
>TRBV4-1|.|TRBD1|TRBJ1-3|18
CASSQGGVEGAIRNTIYF
TGCGCCAGCAGCCAAGGAGGCGTCGAGGGGGCTATTAGGAACACCATATATTTT
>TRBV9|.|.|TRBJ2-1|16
CASSVSGVPPYNEQFF
TGTGCCAGCAGCGTTTCGGGAGTACCACCTTACAATGAGCAGTTCTTC